Below are 4 T cell receptor beta chains sequenced from a single sample in a study of T cell responses to AZD1222 COVID-19 vaccine. The repertoire was sequenced with immunoSEQ multiplex PCR; TCRdb's copy has only in-frame clones and lacks some. Here the sample spans some 130,000 clones, around nine tenths being singletons. Sequences were derived from peripheral blood, sampled 28 days after the second AZD1222 dose. These receptors were collected from an adult who received the AZD1222 COVID-19 vaccine.

The V and J genes are TRBV7-2 and TRBJ2-2; D is possibly TRBD1 (5 bases). Germline V CDR1 and CDR2: SGHTA, FQGNSA. The ends were cut back, 1 base at V and 7 bases at J, with 13 bases in the middle. This CDR3 is built from 15 residues. The CDR3 is CASSLVRQGIGELFF. In DNA, the CDR3 is TGTGCCAGCAGCTTAGTTCGGCAGGGTATCGGGGAGCTGTTTTTT.

The chain links TRBV28 to TRBJ1-4; TRBD1 agrees at 8 bases. Trimming at V came to 2 bases and at J to 5 bases, leaving 4 bases not matched to a gene. The CDR3 is 15 amino acids. The V gene's germline CDR1 is MDHEN and CDR2 SYDVKM. The CDR3 DNA is TGTGCCAGCAGTTTAGGGACAGGACCAAATGAAAAACTGTTTTTT. It encodes CASSLGTGPNEKLFF.

This chain links TRBV2 with TRBJ1-4; TRBD1 aligns across 7 bases. The germline CDR1 and CDR2 sequences are SNHLY and FYNNEI. With V trimmed by 4 bases and J by 4 bases, 6 bases remained unmatched. The CDR3 runs to 15 residues. The CDR3 protein is CASSGGGGDNEKLFF. CDR3 nucleotide sequence: TGTGCCAGCAGTGGAGGGGGCGGTGATAATGAAAAACTGTTTTTT.

CDR3 nucleotide sequence: TGTGCCACCATTCTACAGGGCGCCGGTCAGCCCCAGCATTTT. Its translation is CATILQGAGQPQHF. The chain combines TRBV28 with TRBJ1-5, with D possibly being TRBD1 (6 bases). This CDR3 has 14 amino acids. Germline V gives CDR1 MDHEN, CDR2 SYDVKM. Between the trimmed V and J ends, which lost 10 bases and 6 bases, there was a span of 19 bases.